This record looks at one T cell receptor (beta chain) sequence and its context. No antigen is known for it. A 5'RACE template-switching step, the method used to make TCR cDNA, added a universal primer site and UMIs. TCRdb fed the 5' RACE reads into MiXCR, producing one record per CDR3 protein. In the table there are some 200,000 distinct CDR3 sequences, roughly 9.6% of which are singletons. Germline V gene data show CDR1 as SGDLS and CDR2 as YYNGEE. V lost 3 bases to trimming and J lost 5 bases; unmatched junction nucleotides: 4. This CDR3 comprises 15 residues. This specimen comes from a study of T cells after yellow fever vaccination. General observations from the study: Post-booster reappearance was seen for most primary-vaccination clones (roughly 96% CD4, around 89% CD8). Abundant contaminating clonotypes from the bulk population could appear in FACS-sorted repertoires. Compared with primary, the secondary response was weaker and peaked at day 5, not 15.

The chain joins TRBV9 to TRBJ2-5; 13 bases match TRBD2. Sequencing used CD8+ T cells sorted from PBMCs, obtained 15 days after the yellow fever booster vaccination. The TCR was taken from a young man who received the YFV17D yellow fever vaccine. The DNA of the CDR3 is TGTGCCAGCAGCGGGGGACTAGCGGGGTCTGAGACCCAGTACTTC. Residues: CASSGGLAGSETQYF.